Each of the 17 T cell receptor beta chains below was sequenced from the same sample in a study of cytomegalovirus exposure and HLA in healthy donors. The study ran its PCR with 60 Vbeta and 13 Jbeta primers. Sequenced by immunoSEQ multiplex PCR; TCRdb stores in-frame clones only, minus some. Of about 190,000 clones in the sample, under 85% were seen once. The specimen was PBMCs. These receptors were obtained from a young woman in good health and CMV-seronegative.

The chain carries TRBV19 and TRBJ1-1; TRBD1 matches 10 bases. Germline loops: CDR1 LNHDA, CDR2 SQIVND (reference sequence). With 8 bases clipped from V and 2 bases from J, the junction kept 2 bases outside the gene matches. This CDR3 contains 13 residues. The CDR3 reads CASWDRGNTEAFF. CDR3 coding DNA: TGTGCCAGTTGGGACAGGGGAAACACTGAAGCTTTCTTT.

The CDR3 is CASSLAFRGLGGDTQYF. Written as DNA, the CDR3 is TGCGCCAGCAGCTTGGCCTTTCGTGGACTAGGTGGGGATACGCAGTATTTT. The J gene is TRBJ2-3, the V gene TRBV5-1; 7 bases agree with TRBD2. Per the germline V gene, CDR1 is SGHRS and CDR2 is YFSETQ. V shed 0 bases and J 6 bases; nucleotides not matched to a gene: 13. The CDR3 runs 17 residues.

The rearrangement uses TRBV5-1 and TRBJ1-1, with unresolved D. CDR1 is SGHRS, CDR2 YFSETQ, per germline. The length of the CDR3 is 14 residues. V lost 4 bases and J lost 1, with 11 bases in between. The CDR3 region is CASSTPGKNTEAFF. The CDR3 DNA sequence: TGCGCCAGCAGCACCCCCGGGAAGAACACTGAAGCTTTCTTT.

The genes are TRBV30 and TRBJ1-2; D possibly corresponds to TRBD1 (6 bases). Between the trimmed V and J ends, which lost 1 base and 4 bases, there was a span of 13 bases. Germline values: CDR1 GTSNPN, CDR2 SVGIG (reference sequence). The CDR3 consists of 14 residues. CDR3 nucleotide sequence: TGTGCCTGGAGTGGTGACAGGAAGACCTATGGCTACACCTTC. It is translated as CAWSGDRKTYGYTF.

V gene TRBV27 combines with J gene TRBJ1-2, with D possibly matching TRBD1 (5 bases). Germline V gene data show CDR1 as MNHEY and CDR2 as SMNVEV (reference sequence). This CDR3 is 14 amino acids long. Trimming cost V 3 bases and J 2 bases, with 10 bases left between them. Here the CDR3 reads CASSLGGSNYGYTF. The CDR3 DNA sequence: TGTGCCAGCAGTTTGGGGGGTTCGAACTATGGCTACACCTTC.

The J gene is TRBJ2-7, the V gene TRBV15; D ambiguous. Trimming stripped 2 bases from V and 2 bases from J, with 13 bases between. From germline, CDR1 is LNHNV and CDR2 YYDKDF (reference sequence). The CDR3 is 15 amino acids. CDR3: CATSRSTLEAYEQYF. The CDR3 DNA sequence: TGTGCCACCAGCAGATCCACACTCGAGGCCTACGAGCAGTACTTC.

This clone was counted a single time. V usage is TRBV5-4 and J usage is TRBJ2-7, with D possibly matching TRBD2 (6 bases). V lost 5 bases and J 1 base, leaving 13 bases between the germline ends. The CDR3 is 14 amino acids. Germline V CDR1 and CDR2: SGHNT, YYREEE (reference sequence). The CDR3 here is CASSPVGGSYEQYF. CDR3 in DNA: TGTGCCAGCAGTCCGGTGGGAGGTTCCTACGAGCAGTACTTC.

This chain joins TRBV6-1 and TRBJ1-5; 7 bases are shared with TRBD1. Trimming cost V 3 bases and J 11 bases; bases outside gene matches: 13. Germline loops: CDR1 MNHNS, CDR2 SASEGT. This CDR3 comprises 15 residues. CDR3 bases: TGTGCCAGCAGTGACAGAGGGGACAGCCGGCTAGCCCAGCATTTT. Residues: CASSDRGDSRLAQHF.

The sample holds a few counts of this clone. The CDR3 protein is CASSPVLLAGNEQFF. Written as DNA, the CDR3 is TGTGCCAGCTCACCGGTTTTACTAGCGGGGAATGAGCAGTTCTTC. V usage is TRBV18 and J usage is TRBJ2-1, with TRBD2 identical over 10 bases. Germline trimming cut 3 bases from V and 7 bases from J; bases unmatched to any gene: 6. CDR3 size: 15 residues. The germline CDR1 and CDR2 sequences are KGHSH and LQKENI.

This chain's CDR3 is CASSLTGGLPDQETQYF. The DNA of the CDR3 is TGTGCCAGCAGCTTAACGGGGGGGCTTCCAGACCAAGAGACCCAGTACTTC. The J gene is TRBJ2-5, the V gene TRBV7-3, with D possibly being TRBD2 (7 bases). This CDR3 is built from 17 residues. Between the trimmed V and J ends, which lost 0 bases and 0 bases, there was a span of 14 bases. Germline assignment: CDR1 SGHTA and CDR2 FQGTGA.

About this clone itself: One end of the junction fails to match germline, which may point to a read error. The V call is TRBV6-5, the J call TRBJ2-7, with 10 bases aligning to TRBD1. The CDR3 totals 13 residues. Germline CDR1 MNHEY, CDR2 SVGAGI. The CDR3 region has the DNA TGTACCAGCAGTTCGGACAGGGGGGCCGGGCAGTACTTC. Translating gives CTSSSDRGAGQYF.

The table lists this clone with a count of one. The chain employs TRBV27 and TRBJ1-5; a possible D gene is TRBD1 (6 bases). Germline lookup yields CDR1 MNHEY and CDR2 SMNVEV (reference sequence). The V end was cut by 6 bases, the J end by 2 bases, with 14 bases between. The CDR3 runs to 15 residues. The CDR3 sequence: CASRGQGSRNQPQHF. CDR3 coding DNA: TGTGCCAGCAGGGGTCAGGGGAGTCGCAATCAGCCCCAGCATTTT.

This chain connects TRBV15 to TRBJ2-7, with D possibly being TRBD2 (6 bases). Germline CDR1 and CDR2: LNHNV and YYDKDF (reference sequence). Trimming took off 0 bases at V and 7 bases at J, with 16 bases between the two ends. The CDR3 extends over 15 amino acids. In DNA, the CDR3 is TGTGCCACCAGCAGAGATAAGCAGACTAGTGGTGAGCAGTACTTC. Protein: CATSRDKQTSGEQYF.

The chain recombines TRBV4-1 with TRBJ1-1, with D maybe TRBD1 (6 bases). Germline-derived CDR1 and CDR2 are MGHRA and YSYEKL. Deletions cut 3 bases from V and 1 base from J, with 12 bases between. This CDR3 spans 15 amino acids. In nucleotides, the CDR3 is TGCGCCAGCAGCCATAACAGGGAGGGGAACACTGAAGCTTTCTTT. Translated: CASSHNREGNTEAFF.

This sequence joins TRBV7-8 and TRBJ1-1, with 8 bases lining up with TRBD1. CDR1 is SGHVS, CDR2 FQNEAQ, per germline. V trimming: 5 bases; J trimming: 0 bases; junction bases outside the gene matches: 5. The CDR3 covers 15 residues. DNA for the CDR3: TGTGCCAGCAGCCTAGGACAGGGTATGAACACTGAAGCTTTCTTT. This translates into CASSLGQGMNTEAFF.

The chain carries TRBV5-4 and TRBJ1-4; D may be TRBD1 (6 bases). Germline CDR1 is SGHNT and CDR2 is YYREEE (reference sequence). V was shortened by 4 bases and J by 4 bases, with 20 bases between the two germline ends. This CDR3 has 17 residues. Written as DNA, the CDR3 is TGTGCCAGCAGCCGGGGGGCAGAGACGCAAAGTAATGAAAAACTGTTTTTT. It codes for CASSRGAETQSNEKLFF.

The chain couples TRBV23-1 to TRBJ2-5; 9 nucleotides line up with TRBD2. TRBV23-1 is known as an ORF, though its function is uncertain. CDR3 length equals 15 residues. V trimming: 6 bases; J trimming: 3 bases; junction bases outside the gene matches: 8. The CDR3 DNA reads TGCGCCAGCAGAAGACTAGCGGATGAAAAAGAGACCCAGTACTTC. Its protein is CASRRLADEKETQYF.